The TCR beta chain described here comes from a study of vaccination and CD4 T cells after COVID-19. Study-wide background: The study collected post-vaccine samples a median 72 days after dose two, with a range of 14 to 241.

Points on this clonotype: Its specificity is not known.

The study sequenced cultured CD4+ T cell DNA using the Oncomine TCR Beta short-read assay. TCRdb reprocessed the PCR reads via MiXCR and lists one record per CDR3 protein. This sample has around 25,000 distinct CDR3 sequences, with roughly 31% found just once. Time point denoted: late sampling 161 to 241 days after vaccination in a few convalescent patients. Treatment here: 10-day PBMC culture with coronavirus spike peptide pools or control peptides (ViraFEST assay). The sequencing used CD4+ T cells from blood, cultured in vitro, collected about 7 months after SARS-CoV-2 vaccination. The receptor comes from a human donor who had recovered from COVID-19.

DNA of the CDR3: TGCGCCAGCAGCCCCAGCGGGGCCTACAATGAGCAGTTCTTC. The encoded protein is CASSPSGAYNEQFF. This chain connects TRBV10-1 to TRBJ2-1, with 7 positions matching TRBD2. Trimming cost V 6 bases and J 2 bases; bases outside gene matches: 4. This CDR3 has 14 amino acids. Looked up from germline, CDR1 is WNHNN and CDR2 is SYGVQD (reference sequence).